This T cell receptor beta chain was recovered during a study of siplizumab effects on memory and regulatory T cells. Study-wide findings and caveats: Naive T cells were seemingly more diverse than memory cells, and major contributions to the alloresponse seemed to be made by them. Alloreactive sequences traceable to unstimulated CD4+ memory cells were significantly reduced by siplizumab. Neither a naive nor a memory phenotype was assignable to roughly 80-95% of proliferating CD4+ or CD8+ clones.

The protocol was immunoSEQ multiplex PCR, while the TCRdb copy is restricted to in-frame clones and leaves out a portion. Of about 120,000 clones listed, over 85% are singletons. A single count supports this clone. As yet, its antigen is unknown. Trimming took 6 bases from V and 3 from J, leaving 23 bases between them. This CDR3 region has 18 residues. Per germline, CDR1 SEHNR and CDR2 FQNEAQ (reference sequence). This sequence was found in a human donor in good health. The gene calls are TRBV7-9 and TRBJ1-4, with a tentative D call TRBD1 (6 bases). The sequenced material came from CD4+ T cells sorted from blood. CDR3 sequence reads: CASSSQGWYRASNEKLFF. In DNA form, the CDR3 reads TGTGCCAGCAGTTCTCAGGGTTGGTACAGGGCCTCTAATGAAAAACTGTTTTTT.